This T cell receptor beta chain was recovered during a study of CD8 T cells in ankylosing spondylitis. TCRdb re-called the 5' RACE reads with MiXCR, one entry per CDR3 protein. The table records 100,000 to 150,000 distinct CDR3 sequences, 10% to 12% of them present only once. V was clipped by 0 bases and J by 4 bases, with 9 bases between them. Germline CDR1 SGDLS, CDR2 YYNGEE. CDR3 length equals 14 residues. Ten or more counts support this clonotype. The sequence was obtained from a female donor with ankylosing spondylitis or in good health (not recorded which). The rearrangement joins TRBV9 to TRBJ2-3, with TRBD2 as a possible D gene (6 bases). The sequencing sample was made of blood, either unsorted or a sorted T cell fraction (not recorded which). CDR3 protein: CASSVDSGSDTQYF. The CDR3 nucleotides are TGTGCCAGCAGCGTAGACAGCGGGTCAGATACGCAGTATTTT.